These T cell receptor beta chains were read from a single sample in a study of T cells in Graves' hyperthyroidism and ophthalmopathy. In TCRdb, the multiplex PCR reads were re-called with MiXCR into one record per CDR3 protein. The sample consists of hundreds of thousands of distinct CDR3 sequences, 22% of them appearing once. The sample comprised blood. The receptors stem from a young man with Graves' ophthalmopathy. Each CDR3 is given with its conserved first and last residue. D genes are given only for firm matches. Expanded clones are given a class, and other clones once, few, many or no size at all.

few,TRBJ1-1,TRBD1,TRBV20-1,TGCAGTGCCCGCCCAGGGACAGTGGGCACTGAAGCTTTCTTT,CSARPGTVGTEAFF
few,TRBJ2-5,-,TRBV7-8,TGTGCCAGCAGGCCCGGCTTGTACCAAGAGACCCAGTACTTC,CASRPGLYQETQYF
many,TRBJ1-4,-,TRBV3-1,TGTGCCAGCAGCCAAGGGGGAAAAACTAATGAAAAACTGTTTTTT,CASSQGGKTNEKLFF
-,TRBJ2-1,TRBD1,TRBV6-1,TGTGCCAGCAGCCGCAGGACAGGGGCTTTCGTCAATGAGCAGTTCTTC,CASSRRTGAFVNEQFF
-,TRBJ2-7,-,TRBV29-1,TGCAGCGTTGTTGGAGAGAACTACGAGCAGTACTTC,CSVVGENYEQYF
few,TRBJ1-3,TRBD1,TRBV27,TGTGCCTCCAGAATGACAGGGGCAAGTGGAGGAAACACCATATATTTT,CASRMTGASGGNTIYF
few,TRBJ2-1,-,TRBV29-1,TGCAGCGTTAAAGGAAGGTGGAGGGACACCTACAATGAGCAGTTCTTC,CSVKGRWRDTYNEQFF
many,TRBJ2-1,-,TRBV6-5,TGTGCCAGCAGTTACTCAGGCGCGCCCAATGAGCAGTTCTTC,CASSYSGAPNEQFF
few,TRBJ2-2,-,TRBV19,TGTGCCAGTAGTATAGAAGGGTTCGGGGAGCTGTTTTTT,CASSIEGFGELFF
many,TRBJ1-1,TRBD1,TRBV7-8,TGTGCCAGCAGCTTGTCTCCCGGGACAGGGGGCGGTGAAGCTTTCTTT,CASSLSPGTGGGEAFF
-,TRBJ1-1,-,TRBV7-6,TGTGCCAGCAGCTTGGAACCGGGCGATGAAGCTTTCTTT,CASSLEPGDEAFF
few,TRBJ1-5,-,TRBV5-1,TGCGCCAGCAGCTTGGGGGGGGGCGACAATCAGCCCCAGCATTTT,CASSLGGGDNQPQHF
few,TRBJ1-6,-,TRBV3-1,TGTGCCAGCAGCCAAGAAAGGGTTGGACAGCCACCCCTCCACTTT,CASSQERVGQPPLHF
many,TRBJ2-7,-,TRBV3-1,TGTGCCAGCAGCCAGTCCACCTACGAGCAGTACTTC,CASSQSTYEQYF
-,TRBJ1-5,-,TRBV10-3,TGTGCCATCAGTGACGGGAATCCGCCCCAGCATTTT,CAISDGNPPQHF
-,TRBJ1-5,-,TRBV4-2,TGTGCCAGCAGCCAAGGCCTTGGACAGCCTCAACCCCAGCATTTT,CASSQGLGQPQPQHF
few,TRBJ2-1,-,TRBV27,TGTGCCAGCAGTTCGCCTAGTTCACTCCACAATGAGCAGTTCTTC,CASSSPSSLHNEQFF
many,TRBJ2-3,-,TRBV20-1,TGCAGTGCTAGAGTACTAGGCAATACGCAGTATTTT,CSARVLGNTQYF
many,TRBJ2-7,-,TRBV7-8,TGTGCCAGCAGCCTCGGAATGACACACGAGCAGTACTTC,CASSLGMTHEQYF